The 14 T cell receptor beta chains reported below all come from one sample, sequenced in a study of T cell responses to AZD1222 COVID-19 vaccine. Sequencing was performed with immunoSEQ multiplex PCR; in TCRdb, only in-frame clones are kept and a portion is missing. Among tens of thousands of clones, 70% to 90% were seen once, and the ten largest hold around 3.7%. Material: peripheral blood, obtained 28 days after the second AZD1222 dose. All receptors come from an adult who received the AZD1222 COVID-19 vaccine.

This clone was counted only a few times. The chain couples TRBV19 to TRBJ1-5; tentatively, D is TRBD1 (5 bases). V was pared by 6 bases and J by 6 bases, with 9 bases between. CDR3 length: 12 residues. CDR1 and CDR2 (germline): LNHDA, SQIVND (reference sequence). CDR3 protein: CASRAGFQPQHF. For the CDR3, the DNA is TGTGCCAGTAGGGCAGGGTTTCAGCCCCAGCATTTT.

The chain combines TRBV27 with TRBJ2-7; D uncertain. The CDR3 is 12 amino acids. V was clipped by 6 bases and J by 6 bases, with 12 bases between them. Germline V gives CDR1 MNHEY, CDR2 SMNVEV (reference sequence). In nucleotides, the CDR3 is TGTGCCAGCAGGGGGTGGTCGGGCGAGCAGTACTTC. Amino acids: CASRGWSGEQYF.

The chain couples TRBV4-3 to TRBJ1-2; 7 bases are shared with TRBD1. The CDR3 loop spans 14 amino acids. The junction had 6 bases not matched to a gene; V was cut back by 0 bases and J by 8 bases. Germline assignment: CDR1 LGHNA and CDR2 YSLEER. The CDR3 nucleotides are TGCGCCAGCAGCCAAGATCACCGGACAGGAGGCTACACCTTC. Translating gives CASSQDHRTGGYTF.

This clone showed up just once. The rearrangement links TRBV4-1 to TRBJ1-4; TRBD1 might be the D (6 bases). V lost 7 bases to trimming and J lost 0 bases, with 12 bases between them. Germline assignment: CDR1 MGHRA and CDR2 YSYEKL. This CDR3 is 15 amino acids long. CDR3 in DNA: TGCGCCAGCACCCGGACAGAAACAACTAATGAAAAACTGTTTTTT. This gives the protein CASTRTETTNEKLFF.

V usage is TRBV19 and J usage is TRBJ2-3, with TRBD2 identical over 8 bases. In germline, CDR1 is LNHDA, CDR2 SQIVND (reference sequence). The trim removed 4 bases at V and 4 bases at J, leaving 7 bases unmatched. This CDR3 contains 15 residues. CDR3 sequence reads: CASSKFTSGADTQYF. The CDR3 DNA reads TGTGCCAGTAGTAAATTTACTAGCGGAGCAGATACGCAGTATTTT.

This chain connects TRBV27 to TRBJ1-2, with 8 bases lining up with TRBD1. The CDR3 is made up of 18 amino acids. Germline V CDR1 and CDR2: MNHEY, SMNVEV (reference sequence). Trimming removed 2 bases from V and 8 bases from J; junction bases left unmatched: 19. Here the CDR3 reads CASSLLGTGGNYYGGYTF. The CDR3, as DNA: TGTGCCAGCAGTTTACTAGGGACAGGCGGGAATTACTATGGAGGCTACACCTTC.

The gene calls are TRBV18 and TRBJ1-6; D remains unclear. V gave up 3 bases and J gave up 7 bases, with 7 bases separating them. The germline CDR1 and CDR2 sequences are KGHSH and LQKENI. The CDR3 has 13 residues. CDR3 sequence: CASSPFKNSPLHF. The DNA of the CDR3 is TGTGCCAGCTCACCTTTTAAGAATTCACCCCTCCACTTT.

This chain uses TRBV11-3 with TRBJ2-1; D perhaps matches TRBD2 (6 bases). The germline V gene has CDR1 SGHNT and CDR2 YENEEA. V was cut by 5 bases and J by 4 bases, with 15 bases left in between. The CDR3 is 15 residues long. The CDR3, as DNA: TGTGCCAGCAGCCCCCCGGGACTGGGTTACAATGAGCAGTTCTTC. The encoded protein is CASSPPGLGYNEQFF.

This clone has a single count. The rearrangement links TRBV11-3 to TRBJ2-2, with D maybe TRBD2 (6 bases). V lost 6 bases and J 7 bases, leaving 9 bases between the germline ends. Germline V gives CDR1 SGHNT, CDR2 YENEEA. CDR3 size: 12 residues. CDR3 loop: CASSGRLGELFF. In DNA, the CDR3 is TGTGCCAGCAGTGGGAGGCTCGGGGAGCTGTTTTTT.

The chain is built from TRBV4-3 and TRBJ2-2, with TRBD2 matching over 11 bases. This CDR3 contains 22 residues. CDR1 LGHNA and CDR2 YSLEER come from the germline V gene. Unmatched junction bases numbered 28, after V lost 6 bases and J lost 7 bases. The CDR3 sequence: CASRHKFSLGDLTSGMGGELFF. CDR3 in DNA: TGCGCCAGCAGACACAAGTTTAGCCTGGGGGACCTGACTAGCGGGATGGGCGGGGAGCTGTTTTTT.

The chain carries TRBV27 and TRBJ1-4; no definite D call. The V gene lost 4 bases and the J gene lost 4 bases, with 19 bases spanning the gap. This CDR3 has 17 residues. CDR1 and CDR2 (germline): MNHEY, SMNVEV (reference sequence). CDR3 amino acids: CASSSTSGLPLNEKLFF. For the CDR3, the DNA is TGTGCCAGCAGTTCAACCTCGGGCCTCCCCCTTAATGAAAAACTGTTTTTT.

The genes are TRBV5-1 and TRBJ2-1; either TRBD1 or TRBD2 may supply D (6 bases each). Trimming left V 3 bases short and J 0 bases short, with 16 bases between. Per germline, CDR1 SGHRS and CDR2 YFSETQ. This CDR3 is built from 17 residues. CDR3 coding DNA: TGCGCCAGCAGCTCACAGGGAGGCCCGAGCTCCTACAATGAGCAGTTCTTC. It yields the protein CASSSQGGPSSYNEQFF.

The CDR3 DNA reads as TGTGCCAGCAGTTTAGACAGGGGACCCCCTAATGAAAAACTGTTTTTT. Its protein is CASSLDRGPPNEKLFF. This chain uses TRBV28 with TRBJ1-4, with 8 bases that match TRBD1. CDR1 is MDHEN and CDR2 is SYDVKM in the germline V gene. The CDR3 sequence is 16 residues long. Trimming removed 2 bases from V and 3 bases from J; junction bases left unmatched: 5. The full variable domain, completed using reference TRBV28 and TRBJ1-4, is DVKVTQSSRYLVKRTGEKVFLECVQDMDHENMFWYRQDPGLGLRLIYFSYDVKMKEKGDIPEGYSVSREKKERFSLILESASTNQTSMYLCASSLDRGPPNEKLFFGSGTQLSVL.

The J gene is TRBJ1-4, the V gene TRBV20-1, with D uncertain. V gave up 6 bases and J gave up 11 bases, with 4 bases separating them. The CDR3 length is 8 residues. Germline assignment: CDR1 DFQATT and CDR2 SNEGSKA (reference sequence). CDR3 protein: CSAPKLFF. The CDR3, as DNA: TGCAGTGCGCCCAAACTGTTTTTT.